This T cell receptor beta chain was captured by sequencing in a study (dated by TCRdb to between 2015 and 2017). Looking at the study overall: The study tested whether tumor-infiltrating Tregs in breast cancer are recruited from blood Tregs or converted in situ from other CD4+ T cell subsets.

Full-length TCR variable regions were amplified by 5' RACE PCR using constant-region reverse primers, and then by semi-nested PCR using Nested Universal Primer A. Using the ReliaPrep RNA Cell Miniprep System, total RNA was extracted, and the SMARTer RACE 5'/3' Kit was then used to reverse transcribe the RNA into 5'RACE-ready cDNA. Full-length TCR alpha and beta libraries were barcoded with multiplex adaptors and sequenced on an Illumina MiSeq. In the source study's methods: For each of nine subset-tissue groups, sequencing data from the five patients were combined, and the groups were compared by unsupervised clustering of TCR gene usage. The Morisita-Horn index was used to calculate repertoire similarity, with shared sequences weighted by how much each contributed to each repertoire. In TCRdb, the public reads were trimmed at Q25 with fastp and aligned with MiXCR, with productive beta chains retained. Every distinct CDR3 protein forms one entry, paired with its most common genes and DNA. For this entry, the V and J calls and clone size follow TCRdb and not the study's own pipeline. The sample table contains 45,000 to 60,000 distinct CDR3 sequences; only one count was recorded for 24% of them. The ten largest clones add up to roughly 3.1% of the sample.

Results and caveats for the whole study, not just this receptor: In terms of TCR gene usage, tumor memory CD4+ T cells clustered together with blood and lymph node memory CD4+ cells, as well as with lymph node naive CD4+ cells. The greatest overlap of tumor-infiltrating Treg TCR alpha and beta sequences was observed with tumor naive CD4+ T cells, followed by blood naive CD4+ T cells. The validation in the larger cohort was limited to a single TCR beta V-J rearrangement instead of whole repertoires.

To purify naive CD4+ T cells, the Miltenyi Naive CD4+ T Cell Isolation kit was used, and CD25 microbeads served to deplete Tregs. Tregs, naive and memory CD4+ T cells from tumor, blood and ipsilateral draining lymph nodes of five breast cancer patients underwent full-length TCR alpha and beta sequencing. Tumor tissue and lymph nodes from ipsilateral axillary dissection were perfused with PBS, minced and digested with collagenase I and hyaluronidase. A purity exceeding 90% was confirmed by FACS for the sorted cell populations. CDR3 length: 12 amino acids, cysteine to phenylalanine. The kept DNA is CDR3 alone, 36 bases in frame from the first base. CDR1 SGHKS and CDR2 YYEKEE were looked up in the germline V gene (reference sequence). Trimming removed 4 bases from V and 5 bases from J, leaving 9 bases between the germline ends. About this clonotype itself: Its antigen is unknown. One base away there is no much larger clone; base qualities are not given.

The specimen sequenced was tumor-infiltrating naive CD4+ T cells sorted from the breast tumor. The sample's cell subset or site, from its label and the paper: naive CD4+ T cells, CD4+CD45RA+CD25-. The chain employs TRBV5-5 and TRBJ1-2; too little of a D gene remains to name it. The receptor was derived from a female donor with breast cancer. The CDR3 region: CASSTLGYGYTF. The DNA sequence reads TGTGCCAGCAGCACCCTAGGATATGGCTACACCTTC. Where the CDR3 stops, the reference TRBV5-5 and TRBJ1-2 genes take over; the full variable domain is DAGVTQSPTHLIKTRGQQVTLRCSPISGHKSVSWYQQVLGQGPQFIFQYYEKEERGRGNFPDRFSARQFPNYSSELNVNALLLGDSALYLCASSTLGYGYTFGSGTRLTVV.